This T cell receptor beta chain derives from a study of blood T cell repertoires in COVID-19. The CDR3 loop spans 13 amino acids. V was trimmed by 0 bases and J by 7 bases, leaving 8 bases between them. Germline loops: CDR1 SGHRS, CDR2 YFSETQ. TCRdb's table, derived via immunoSEQ multiplex PCR, lists solely in-frame clones and lacks some. The sample records some 95,000 clones, around 80% being singletons. This TCR was sampled from a man over 45 who had recovered from COVID-19. Sequenced sample: peripheral blood. The genes are TRBV5-1 and TRBJ2-1; D remains ambiguous. The CDR3 nucleotides read TGCGCCAGCAGCTTGGGACCGGGTAATGAGCAGTTCTTC. It translates to CASSLGPGNEQFF. Using reference TRBV5-1 and TRBJ2-1 for the parts outside the CDR3, the full variable domain is KAGVTQTPRYLIKTRGQQVTLSCSPISGHRSVSWYQQTPGQGLQFLFEYFSETQRNKGNFPGRFSGRQFSNSRSEMNVSTLELGDSALYLCASSLGPGNEQFFGPGTRLTVL.